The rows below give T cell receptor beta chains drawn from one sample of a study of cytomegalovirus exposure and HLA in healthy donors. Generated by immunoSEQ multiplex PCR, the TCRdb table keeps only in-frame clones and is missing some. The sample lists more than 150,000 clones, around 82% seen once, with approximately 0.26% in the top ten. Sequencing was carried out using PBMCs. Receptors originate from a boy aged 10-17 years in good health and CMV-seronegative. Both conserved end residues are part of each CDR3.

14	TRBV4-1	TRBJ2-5	CASSQVGPLETQYF
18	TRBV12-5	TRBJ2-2	CASGLVLTAGGFTGELFF
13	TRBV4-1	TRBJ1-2	CASSPRQGDGYTF
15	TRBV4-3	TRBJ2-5	CASSQDIGTVSTQYF
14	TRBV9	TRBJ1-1	CASSVGPSNTEAFF
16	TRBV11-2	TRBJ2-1	CASSLVYSGSDNEQFF
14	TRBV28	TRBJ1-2	CASSFPLTNYGYTF
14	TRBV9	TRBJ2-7	CASSVGLVSYEQYF
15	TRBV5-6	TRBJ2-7	CASSWEGQGSYEQYF
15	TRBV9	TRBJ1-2	CASSPQSRQAYGYTF
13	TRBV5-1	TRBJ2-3	CASSLAEVDTQYF
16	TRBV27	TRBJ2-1	CASSKAPGLVFNEQFF
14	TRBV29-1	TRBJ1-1	CSVIPGDSPTEAFF
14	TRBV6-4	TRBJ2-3	CASSRGAATDTQYF
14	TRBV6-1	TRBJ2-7	CASSESLTSVKSHF
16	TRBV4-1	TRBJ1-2	CASSQDSRGGGYGYTF
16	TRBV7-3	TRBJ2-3	CASSSGIRAGVDTQYF
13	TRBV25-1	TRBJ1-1	CASKRGGNTEAFF
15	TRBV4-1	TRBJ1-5	CASSQGRQGLQPQHF
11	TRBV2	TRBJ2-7	CASILVLEQYF
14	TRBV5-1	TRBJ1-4	CASSLPGQNEKLFF
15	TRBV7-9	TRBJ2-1	CASTPSGGYYNEQFF
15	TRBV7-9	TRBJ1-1	CASSLDQGTNTEAFF
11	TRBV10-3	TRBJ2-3	CAAGTPDTQYF
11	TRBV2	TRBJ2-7	CASRQGREQYF
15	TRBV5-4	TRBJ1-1	CASRSLRERNTEAFF
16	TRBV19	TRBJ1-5	CASSPYGPGGNQPQHF
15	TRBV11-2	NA	CASSSYRDRGGEQYF
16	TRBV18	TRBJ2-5	CASRGQGLKSQETQYF
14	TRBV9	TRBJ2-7	CASSGQGFPYEQYF
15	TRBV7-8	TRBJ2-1	CASTELAGGYNEQFF
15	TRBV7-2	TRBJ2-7	CASSLGGGHIYEQYF
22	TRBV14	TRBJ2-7	CASSQEWSRLSFGSPGKYEQYF
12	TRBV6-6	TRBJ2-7	CASKTFASEQYF
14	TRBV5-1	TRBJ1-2	CASSEVQGSYGYTF
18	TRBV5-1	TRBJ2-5	CASSGVAGGRGRQETQYF
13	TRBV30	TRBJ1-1	CAWGQGRDTEAFF
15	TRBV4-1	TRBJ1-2	CASSQPAQGPYGYTF
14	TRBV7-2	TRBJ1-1	CASSSQGWSTEAFF
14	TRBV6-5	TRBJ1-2	CASRTGTGRAGYTF
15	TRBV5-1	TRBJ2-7	CASSTGLAGTDEQYF
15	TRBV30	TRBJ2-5	CAWSVRASGGETQYF
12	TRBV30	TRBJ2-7	CAWSARGYEQYF
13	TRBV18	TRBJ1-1	CASSQQGNTEAFF
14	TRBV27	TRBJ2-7	CASSYRGTIYEQYF
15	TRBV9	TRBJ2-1	CASSVGLAGDGEQFF